A selection of T cell receptor beta chains follows, all from one sample in a study of radiotherapy plus CTLA-4 blockade in lung cancer. Method: immunoSEQ multiplex PCR; TCRdb's copy keeps in-frame clones and lacks some. The sample shows 40,000 to 45,000 clones, 70% to 80% of them seen only once. The sample was peripheral blood, taken from a patient treated with radiotherapy plus ipilimumab. The receptors originated from a human donor with non-small cell lung cancer whose response to radiotherapy plus ipilimumab could not be evaluated. The CDR3 runs from the conserved cysteine through the conserved F or W. Fields, in order: D gene, V gene, J gene, clone size, CDR3 DNA, CDR3 protein. A D gene is named only where the DNA matches it firmly. Expanded clones get a size class; other rows say once, few or many, or leave the size out.

D gene: -; V gene: TRBV27; J gene: TRBJ2-1; clone size: once; CDR3 DNA: TGTGCCAGCAGTTTTTCCAATGAGGGGCAGGGGAATGAGCAGTTCTTC; CDR3 protein: CASSFSNEGQGNEQFF
D gene: TRBD1; V gene: TRBV19; J gene: TRBJ2-1; clone size: -; CDR3 DNA: TGTGCCAGTACGGGACAGGGTTACAATGAGCAGTTCTTC; CDR3 protein: CASTGQGYNEQFF
D gene: -; V gene: TRBV11-2; J gene: TRBJ2-3; clone size: -; CDR3 DNA: TGTGCCAGCAGCTACTTTGTCCTTAGCACAGATACGCAGTATTTT; CDR3 protein: CASSYFVLSTDTQYF
D gene: -; V gene: TRBV7-9; J gene: TRBJ1-6; clone size: -; CDR3 DNA: TGTGCCAGCAGCCGGGACAACGATTCACCCCTCCACTTT; CDR3 protein: CASSRDNDSPLHF
D gene: TRBD1; V gene: TRBV28; J gene: TRBJ1-5; clone size: -; CDR3 DNA: TGTGCCAGCAGAAACGACAGGGGAGAAAGCAATCAGCCCCAGCATTTT; CDR3 protein: CASRNDRGESNQPQHF
D gene: TRBD2; V gene: TRBV4-2; J gene: TRBJ2-7; clone size: -; CDR3 DNA: TGTGCCAGCAGCCCGTGGGGGGGAGGGTACGAGCAGTACTTC; CDR3 protein: CASSPWGGGYEQYF
D gene: -; V gene: TRBV4-3; J gene: TRBJ2-2; clone size: -; CDR3 DNA: TGCGCCAGCAGCCGAGAGGGGGGCACCGGGGAGCTGTTTTTT; CDR3 protein: CASSREGGTGELFF
D gene: TRBD2; V gene: TRBV5-5; J gene: TRBJ2-7; clone size: -; CDR3 DNA: TGTGCCAGCAGCCCCCGACGGGGGGGCTCCTTCTCCTACGAGCAGTACTTC; CDR3 protein: CASSPRRGGSFSYEQYF
D gene: TRBD1; V gene: TRBV18; J gene: TRBJ2-7; clone size: -; CDR3 DNA: TGTGCCAGCTCACCAGTCACAGGGGGTACCGAGCAGTACTTC; CDR3 protein: CASSPVTGGTEQYF
D gene: -; V gene: TRBV19; J gene: TRBJ1-4; clone size: few; CDR3 DNA: TGTGCCAGTAGTCTCCAAGGCTGGGCAAATGAAAAACTGTTTTTT; CDR3 protein: CASSLQGWANEKLFF
D gene: -; V gene: TRBV7-6; J gene: TRBJ1-2; clone size: -; CDR3 DNA: TGTGCCAGCAGCTTAGACGGGTCCAGGGTCACTAACTATGGCTACACCTTC; CDR3 protein: CASSLDGSRVTNYGYTF
D gene: -; V gene: TRBV30; J gene: TRBJ2-5; clone size: -; CDR3 DNA: TGTGCCTGCTACAGGGTCGGCGAGACCCAGTACTTC; CDR3 protein: CACYRVGETQYF
D gene: TRBD2; V gene: TRBV19; J gene: TRBJ2-1; clone size: -; CDR3 DNA: TGTGCCAGTAGTCCTTTAGCGGGAGGGCCGCTAGGGCAGTTCTTC; CDR3 protein: CASSPLAGGPLGQFF
D gene: -; V gene: TRBV7-6; J gene: TRBJ2-1; clone size: -; CDR3 DNA: TGTGCCAGCAGCTTAAGAGTCCTCAATGAGCAGTTCTTC; CDR3 protein: CASSLRVLNEQFF
D gene: -; V gene: TRBV7-9; J gene: TRBJ2-3; clone size: -; CDR3 DNA: TGTGCCAGCAGCCCCAGGGGGCAAGCGGGGCCCAGCACAGATACGCAGTATTTT; CDR3 protein: CASSPRGQAGPSTDTQYF
D gene: TRBD2; V gene: TRBV7-3; J gene: TRBJ2-7; clone size: -; CDR3 DNA: TGTGCCAGCAGCGCCTCCGGGACTAGCGGCGTCCACGAGCAGTACTTC; CDR3 protein: CASSASGTSGVHEQYF
D gene: TRBD1; V gene: TRBV7-3; J gene: TRBJ1-2; clone size: -; CDR3 DNA: TGTGCCAGCAGCTTACGGCGACAGGGAAACTATGGCTACACCTTC; CDR3 protein: CASSLRRQGNYGYTF
D gene: -; V gene: TRBV5-1; J gene: TRBJ2-5; clone size: -; CDR3 DNA: TGCGCCAGCAGCACCGGACACGACCGTGGCGAGACCCAGTACTTC; CDR3 protein: CASSTGHDRGETQYF
D gene: -; V gene: TRBV6-1; J gene: TRBJ2-6; clone size: -; CDR3 DNA: TGTGCCAGCAGGGGAGATCGCTCTGGGGCCAACGTCCTGACTTTC; CDR3 protein: CASRGDRSGANVLTF
D gene: -; V gene: TRBV11-3; J gene: TRBJ1-5; clone size: -; CDR3 DNA: TGTGCCAGCAGCTACGAGATTTCAGGGTTTCAGCCCCAGCATTTT; CDR3 protein: CASSYEISGFQPQHF
D gene: -; V gene: TRBV2; J gene: TRBJ1-1; clone size: -; CDR3 DNA: TGTGCCAGCAGTGGACCGGGCGGAGGGACTGAAGCTTTCTTT; CDR3 protein: CASSGPGGGTEAFF
D gene: -; V gene: TRBV7-2; J gene: TRBJ2-2; clone size: -; CDR3 DNA: TGTGCCAGCAACTCGGCGGGCGTCCGTCCCGGGGAGCTGTTTTTT; CDR3 protein: CASNSAGVRPGELFF